Following are 27 T cell receptor beta chains from one sample sequenced in a study of regulatory T cells in long-lasting Graves disease. Both iRepertoire HTBI primers and Arm-PCR of CDR3 regions were used to build the TCR beta libraries. MiXCR, run by TCRdb on the multiplex PCR reads, gives a single entry per CDR3 protein. This sample has about 660,000 distinct CDR3 sequences, with approximately 29% found just once. Indicated time point: persistent/refractory GD, antithyroid drugs over 5 years with positive TRAb. PBMCs were the source of the RNA used for TCR sequencing. The sequencing here drew on peripheral blood mononuclear cells (PBMCs), taken when the disease was refractory, from a patient treated with antithyroid drugs. These receptor sequences come from a female donor with Graves disease.

This clonotype was seen ten or more times. The rearrangement joins TRBV6-1 to TRBJ1-4; D not certain. There are 11 residues in the CDR3. Germline CDR1 and CDR2: MNHNS and SASEGT. Trimming cost V 2 bases and J 11 bases, with 6 bases left between them. The CDR3 reads CASSEFEKLFF. For the CDR3, the DNA is TGTGCCAGCAGTGAATTTGAGAAACTGTTTTTT.

This clonotype showed up just a few times. The chain couples TRBV5-5 to TRBJ2-7; D possibly uses TRBD1 or TRBD2 (5 bases each). This CDR3 is 14 amino acids long. Trimming left V 2 bases short and J 5 bases short, with 14 bases between. Germline loops: CDR1 SGHKS, CDR2 YYEKEE (reference sequence). The CDR3 reads CASSLAAGNHEQYF. The CDR3 DNA reads as TGTGCCAGCAGCTTAGCGGCAGGGAACCACGAGCAGTACTTC.

The chain employs TRBV13 and TRBJ2-2; D not certain. Germline CDR1 reads PRHDT; CDR2 reads FYEKMQ (reference sequence). This CDR3 has 12 amino acids. Trimming took 6 bases from V and 5 from J, leaving 7 bases between them. Here the CDR3 DNA reads TGTGCCAGCAGTTTCCTTACCGGGGAGCTGTTTTTT. This encodes CASSFLTGELFF.

The gene calls are TRBV6-1 and TRBJ1-1; D remains ambiguous. The CDR3 is made up of 12 amino acids. The V gene's germline CDR1 is MNHNS and CDR2 SASEGT. Trimming left V 6 bases short and J 2 bases short, with 7 bases between. The DNA of the CDR3 is TGTGCCAGCAGAAACGAAAACACTGAAGCTTTCTTT. Translation: CASRNENTEAFF.

The table lists this clonotype with many counts. The chain uses TRBV2 and TRBJ1-6; the D gene is possibly TRBD1 (6 bases). The CDR3 totals 21 residues. Per germline, CDR1 SNHLY and CDR2 FYNNEI. V gave up 3 bases and J gave up 7 bases, with 31 bases separating them. The CDR3 DNA reads as TGTGCCAGCAGTGATAAGTCGAATTCCGGACAGCCCTTCGGGACAAATTCACCCCTCCACTTT. This gives the protein CASSDKSNSGQPFGTNSPLHF.

J is TRBJ1-6 and V is TRBV15; 9 bases line up with TRBD1. Germline trimming cut 0 bases from V and 9 bases from J; bases unmatched to any gene: 3. This CDR3 is 15 amino acids long. The germline V gene has CDR1 LNHNV and CDR2 YYDKDF (reference sequence). The CDR3 spells CATSREGQGFSPLHF. The CDR3 DNA reads as TGTGCCACCAGCAGAGAGGGACAGGGTTTTTCACCCCTCCACTTT.

This sequence joins TRBV20-1 and TRBJ1-4, with D maybe TRBD1 (5 bases). V gave up 5 bases and J gave up 7 bases, with 17 bases separating them. CDR3 length: 14 residues. Germline CDR1 reads DFQATT; CDR2 reads SNEGSKA (reference sequence). The chain's CDR3 is CSARRDGRGEKLFF. CDR3 coding DNA: TGCAGTGCTCGTCGGGACGGTAGGGGTGAAAAACTGTTTTTT.

This clonotype came up a few times. The rearrangement joins TRBV11-2 to TRBJ2-7; no clear D. Germline values: CDR1 SGHAT, CDR2 FQNNGV. V was pared by 5 bases and J by 1 base, with 9 bases between. This CDR3 contains 13 residues. CDR3 bases: TGTGCCAGCAGCCTAACAGATTCCTACGAGCAGTACTTC. Encoded protein: CASSLTDSYEQYF. The variable domain in full, with the rest retrieved from reference TRBV11-2 and TRBJ2-7, is EAGVAQSPRYKIIEKRQSVAFWCNPISGHATLYWYQQILGQGPKLLIQFQNNGVVDDSQLPKDRFSAERLKGVDSTLKIQPAKLEDSAVYLCASSLTDSYEQYFGPGTRLTVT.

The genes are TRBV7-2 and TRBJ2-2; maybe TRBD1 (5 bases). This CDR3 is 15 amino acids long. V was pared by 2 bases and J by 2 bases, with 9 bases between. Germline lookup yields CDR1 SGHTA and CDR2 FQGNSA. The CDR3 loop reads CASSLPTENTGELFF. As DNA, the CDR3 is TGTGCCAGCAGCTTACCGACAGAAAACACCGGGGAGCTGTTTTTT.

The rearrangement uses TRBV27 and TRBJ2-4; TRBD2 matches 11 bases. Germline lookup yields CDR1 MNHEY and CDR2 SMNVEV (reference sequence). Unmatched junction bases numbered 6, after V lost 8 bases and J lost 3 bases. The CDR3 covers 15 residues. CDR3 residues: CASSPGTSGKNIQYF. CDR3 bases: TGTGCCAGCTCCCCCGGGACTAGCGGCAAAAACATTCAGTACTTC.

The chain carries TRBV30 and TRBJ2-7; D might be TRBD2 (5 bases). Trimming took 2 bases from V and 4 from J, leaving 6 bases between them. Germline V gene sequence: CDR1 GTSNPN, CDR2 SVGIG (reference sequence). The length of the CDR3 is 11 residues. The CDR3 DNA reads TGTGCCTGGAGTCGGAGGTACGAGCAGTACTTC. Its protein product is CAWSRRYEQYF.

The gene calls are TRBV20-1 and TRBJ1-4, with D perhaps matching TRBD1 (5 bases). V shed 8 bases and J shed 4 bases, with 23 bases lying between them. The length of the CDR3 is 16 residues. Germline assignment: CDR1 DFQATT and CDR2 SNEGSKA (reference sequence). The CDR3 loop reads CSPRRDYNRVNEKLFF. In nucleotides, the CDR3 is TGCAGTCCCAGAAGGGACTATAATAGAGTTAATGAAAAACTGTTTTTT.

A few counts support this clonotype. The chain combines TRBV3-1 with TRBJ1-2; D unclear. CDR3 length equals 15 residues. V shed 0 bases and J shed 5 bases, with 13 bases lying between them. Germline V gives CDR1 LGHDT, CDR2 YNNKEL (reference sequence). Here the CDR3 DNA reads TGTGCCAGCAGCCAAGATTGGGAGAACCTTTATGGCTACACCTTC. This encodes CASSQDWENLYGYTF. Full variable domain (rest looked up from reference TRBV3-1 and TRBJ1-2): DTAVSQTPKYLVTQMGNDKSIKCEQNLGHDTMYWYKQDSKKFLKIMFSYNNKELIINETVPNRFSPKSPDKAHLNLHINSLELGDSAVYFCASSQDWENLYGYTFGSGTRLTVV.

This clonotype has at least ten counts. J is TRBJ1-2 and V is TRBV27; D gene unclear. Germline lookup yields CDR1 MNHEY and CDR2 SMNVEV (reference sequence). Between the trimmed V and J ends, which lost 0 bases and 1 base, there was a span of 6 bases. The CDR3 loop spans 14 amino acids. CDR3: CASSLSTGNYGYTF. CDR3 DNA: TGTGCCAGCAGTTTATCCACTGGTAACTATGGCTACACCTTC.

The table lists this clonotype with a count of one. This rearrangement joins TRBV19 to TRBJ1-2; 9 nucleotides align to TRBD1. The germline V gene has CDR1 LNHDA and CDR2 SQIVND (reference sequence). The CDR3 sequence is 15 residues long. The V and J ends lost 4 bases and 5 bases, in that order; junction bases with no gene match: 8. CDR3 region: CASSNRDRENYGYTF. The CDR3 bases are TGTGCCAGTAGTAATCGGGACAGGGAGAATTATGGCTACACCTTC.

About this clonotype itself: A read error may explain this, as a much larger clone is one base away. The gene calls are TRBV27 and TRBJ1-2; unclear D gene. This CDR3 contains 16 residues. Per the germline V gene, CDR1 is MNHEY and CDR2 is SMNVEV (reference sequence). In nucleotides, the CDR3 is TGTGCCAGCAGATTTAGGGCCCCCGATACTAACTGTGGCTACACCTTC. Protein: CASRFRAPDTNCGYTF.

The chain employs TRBV20-1 and TRBJ2-7, with D possibly matching TRBD1 (5 bases). This CDR3 contains 15 residues. CDR1 is DFQATT, CDR2 SNEGSKA, per germline (reference sequence). Trimming removed 1 base at V and 2 bases at J, with 15 bases between. DNA for the CDR3: TGCAGTGCTAGAGCGATTGACAGCAGAACCTACGAGCAGTACTTC. The encoded protein is CSARAIDSRTYEQYF.

This clonotype was seen more than once but under ten times. This sequence joins TRBV12-3 or TRBV12-4 and TRBJ1-2, with 7 bases that match TRBD1. CDR3 size: 16 residues. V was clipped by 5 bases and J by 4 bases; unmatched bases: 13. CDR3 region: CASSPSLAGGGYGYTF. The CDR3 coding sequence is TGTGCCAGCAGTCCCTCCCTGGCAGGGGGAGGCTATGGCTACACCTTC.

The chain joins TRBV20-1 to TRBJ1-2; D not certain. There are 12 residues in the CDR3. In germline, CDR1 is DFQATT, CDR2 SNEGSKA (reference sequence). The ends were cut back, 1 base at V and 5 bases at J, with 8 bases in the middle. The CDR3 nucleotides are TGCAGTGCTAGAGCGCCAGGATATGGCTACACCTTC. As protein: CSARAPGYGYTF.

The chain uses TRBV7-2 and TRBJ2-7, with 11 positions matching TRBD1. This CDR3 contains 17 residues. With 0 bases clipped from V and 2 bases from J, the junction kept 6 bases outside the gene matches. Germline V gene data show CDR1 as SGHTA and CDR2 as FQGNSA. The CDR3 reads CASSLAGTGGPTYEQYF. The CDR3 DNA follows: TGTGCCAGCAGCTTAGCGGGGACAGGGGGTCCCACCTACGAGCAGTACTTC.

This clonotype was detected once. This chain uses TRBV3-1 with TRBJ2-4; 12 bases match TRBD2. Looked up from germline, CDR1 is LGHDT and CDR2 is YNNKEL (reference sequence). CDR3 length: 19 amino acids. The ends lost 0 bases at V and 3 bases at J; junction bases unmatched: 9. CDR3 bases: TGTGCCAGCAGCCAAGATCGACTAGCGGGGGTGGGCGACAAAAACATTCAGTACTTC. Translated, it gives CASSQDRLAGVGDKNIQYF.

This chain joins TRBV2 and TRBJ2-1; D is possibly TRBD2 (6 bases). CDR3 length: 15 amino acids. V lost 2 bases, J lost 4 bases, and 12 bases lay in between. Germline V CDR1 and CDR2: SNHLY, FYNNEI. The CDR3 spells CASSERIAEYNEQFF. In DNA, the CDR3 is TGTGCCAGCAGTGAACGGATAGCGGAATACAATGAGCAGTTCTTC.

CDR3 DNA sequence: TGCAGCGTTTTGGGGACTCGGACCTACGAGCAGTACTTC. As protein: CSVLGTRTYEQYF. The chain combines TRBV29-1 with TRBJ2-7; D is perhaps TRBD2 (6 bases). Trimming shortened V by 5 bases and J by 2 bases, and 13 bases separated the two germline ends. This CDR3 is built from 13 residues. Looked up from germline, CDR1 is SQVTM and CDR2 is ANQGSEA.

This chain connects TRBV12-3 or TRBV12-4 to TRBJ1-4, with D perhaps TRBD1 (5 bases). V dropped 5 bases and J dropped 8 bases, with 15 bases sitting between them. The CDR3 is 14 residues long. This chain's CDR3 is CASSRQLIREKLFF. In DNA form, the CDR3 reads TGTGCCAGCAGTCGACAGTTAATCAGGGAAAAACTGTTTTTT.

This clonotype has only a few counts. The chain carries TRBV5-1 and TRBJ1-1, with TRBD1 matching over 8 bases. V lost 1 base to trimming and J lost 4 bases; unmatched junction nucleotides: 9. CDR1 and CDR2 from the germline V gene are SGHRS and YFSETQ. The CDR3 length is 16 residues. Written as DNA, the CDR3 is TGCGCCAGCAGCTTGTCGCAGGGGGCGCGGAGCACTGAAGCTTTCTTT. Protein: CASSLSQGARSTEAFF.

Note on this clonotype: A much larger clonotype is one base distant, so this may be a read error. The chain couples TRBV29-1 to TRBJ2-2, with D hard to call. Germline CDR1 and CDR2: SQVTM and ANQGSEA. CDR3 size: 14 residues. CDR3 protein: CGVERGRNTGELFF. In DNA form, the CDR3 reads TGCGGCGTTGAAAGAGGCCGGAACACCGGGGAGCTGTTTTTT.

V usage is TRBV28 and J usage is TRBJ1-1; no definite D call. Per germline, CDR1 MDHEN and CDR2 SYDVKM. Trimming stripped 3 bases from V and 5 bases from J, with 13 bases between. The CDR3 runs 14 residues. CDR3 loop: CASSLSDYGTEAFF. The CDR3 DNA reads as TGTGCCAGCAGTTTGTCGGATTACGGGACTGAAGCTTTCTTT.